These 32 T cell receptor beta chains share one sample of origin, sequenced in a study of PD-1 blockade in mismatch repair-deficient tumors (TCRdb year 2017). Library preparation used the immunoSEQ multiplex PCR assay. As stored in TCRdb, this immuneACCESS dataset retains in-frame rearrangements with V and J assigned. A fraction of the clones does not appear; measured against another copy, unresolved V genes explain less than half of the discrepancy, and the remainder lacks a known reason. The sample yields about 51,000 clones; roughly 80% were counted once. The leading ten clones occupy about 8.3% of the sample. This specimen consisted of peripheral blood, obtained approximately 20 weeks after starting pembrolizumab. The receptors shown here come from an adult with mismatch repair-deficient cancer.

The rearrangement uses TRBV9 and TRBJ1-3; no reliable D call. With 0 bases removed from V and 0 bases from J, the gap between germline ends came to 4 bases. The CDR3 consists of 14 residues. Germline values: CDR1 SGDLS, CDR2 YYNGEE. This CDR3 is CASSVANSGNTIYF. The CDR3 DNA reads TGTGCCAGCAGCGTAGCTAACTCTGGAAACACCATATATTTT.

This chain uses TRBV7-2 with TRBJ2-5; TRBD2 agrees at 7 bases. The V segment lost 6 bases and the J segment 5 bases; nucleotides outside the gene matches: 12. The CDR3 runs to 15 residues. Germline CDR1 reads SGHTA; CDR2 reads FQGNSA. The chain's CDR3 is CASRSPAGEWETQYF. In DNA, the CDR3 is TGTGCCAGCAGGTCTCCGGCGGGGGAGTGGGAGACCCAGTACTTC.

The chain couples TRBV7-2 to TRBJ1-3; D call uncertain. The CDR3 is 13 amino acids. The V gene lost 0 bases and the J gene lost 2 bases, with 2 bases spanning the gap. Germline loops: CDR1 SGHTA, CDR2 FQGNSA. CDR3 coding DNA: TGTGCCAGCAGCTTAGCGCCTGGAAACACCATATATTTT. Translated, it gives CASSLAPGNTIYF.

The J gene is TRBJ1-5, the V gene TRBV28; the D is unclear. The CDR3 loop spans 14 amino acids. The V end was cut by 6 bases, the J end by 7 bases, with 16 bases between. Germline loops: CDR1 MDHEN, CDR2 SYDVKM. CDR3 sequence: CASRWAGMAQPQHF. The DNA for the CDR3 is TGTGCCAGCAGATGGGCAGGAATGGCGCAGCCCCAGCATTTT.

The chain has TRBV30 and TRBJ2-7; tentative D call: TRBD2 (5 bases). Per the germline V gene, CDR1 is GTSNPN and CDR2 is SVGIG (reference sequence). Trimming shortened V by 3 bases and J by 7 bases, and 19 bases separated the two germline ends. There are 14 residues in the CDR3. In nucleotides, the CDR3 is TGTGCCTGGAGCTCCCCAGCAGCGCCGGGGGAGCAGTACTTC. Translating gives CAWSSPAAPGEQYF.

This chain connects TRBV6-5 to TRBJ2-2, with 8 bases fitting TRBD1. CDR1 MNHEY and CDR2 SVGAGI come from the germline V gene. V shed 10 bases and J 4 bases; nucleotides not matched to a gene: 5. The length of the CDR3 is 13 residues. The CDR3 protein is CATFDRGTGELFF. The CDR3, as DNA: TGTGCCACTTTCGACAGGGGCACCGGGGAGCTGTTTTTT.

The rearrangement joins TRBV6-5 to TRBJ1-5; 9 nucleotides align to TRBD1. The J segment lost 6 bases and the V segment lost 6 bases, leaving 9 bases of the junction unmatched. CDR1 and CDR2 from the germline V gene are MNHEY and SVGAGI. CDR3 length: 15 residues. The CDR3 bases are TGTGCCAGCAGGACGAGACAGGGGGTGACTCAGCCCCAGCATTTT. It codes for CASRTRQGVTQPQHF.

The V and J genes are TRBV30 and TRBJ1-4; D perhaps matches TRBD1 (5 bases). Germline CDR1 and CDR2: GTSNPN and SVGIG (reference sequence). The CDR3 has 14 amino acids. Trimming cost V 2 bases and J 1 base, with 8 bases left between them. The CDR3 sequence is CAWSMGRTNEKLFF. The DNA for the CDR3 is TGTGCCTGGAGTATGGGGCGAACTAATGAAAAACTGTTTTTT. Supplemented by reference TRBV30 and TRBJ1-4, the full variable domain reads SQTIHQWPATLVQPVGSPLSLECTVEGTSNPNLYWYRQAAGRGLQLLFYSVGIGQISSEVPQNLSASRPQDRQFILSSKKLLLSDSGFYLCAWSMGRTNEKLFFGSGTQLSVL.

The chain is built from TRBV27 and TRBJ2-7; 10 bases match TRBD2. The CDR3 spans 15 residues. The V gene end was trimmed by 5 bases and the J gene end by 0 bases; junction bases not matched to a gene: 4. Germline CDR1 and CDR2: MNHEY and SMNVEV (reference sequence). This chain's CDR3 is CASSVLAGSSYEQYF. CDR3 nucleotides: TGTGCCAGCAGTGTACTAGCGGGGAGCTCCTACGAGCAGTACTTC.

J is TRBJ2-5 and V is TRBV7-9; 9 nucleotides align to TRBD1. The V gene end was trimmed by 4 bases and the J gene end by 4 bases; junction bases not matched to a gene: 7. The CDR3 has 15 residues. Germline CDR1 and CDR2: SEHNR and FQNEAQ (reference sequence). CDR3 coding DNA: TGTGCCAGCAGCTCCTCACAGGGGGCCGCAGAGACCCAGTACTTC. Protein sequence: CASSSSQGAAETQYF.

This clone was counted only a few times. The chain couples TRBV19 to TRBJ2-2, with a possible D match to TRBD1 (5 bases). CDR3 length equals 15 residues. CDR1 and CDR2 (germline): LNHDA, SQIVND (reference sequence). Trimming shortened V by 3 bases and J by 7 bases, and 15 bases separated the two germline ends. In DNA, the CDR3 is TGTGCCAGTAGTATGTGGGGCCCCAGGGACGGGGAGCTGTTTTTT. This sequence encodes CASSMWGPRDGELFF.

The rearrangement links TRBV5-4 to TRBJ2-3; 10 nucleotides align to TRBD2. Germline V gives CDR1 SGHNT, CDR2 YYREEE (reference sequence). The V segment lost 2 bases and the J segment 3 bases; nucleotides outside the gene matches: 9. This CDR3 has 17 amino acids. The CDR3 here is CASSFFLAGVRTDTQYF. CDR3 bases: TGTGCCAGCAGCTTCTTTCTAGCGGGAGTGAGGACAGATACGCAGTATTTT.

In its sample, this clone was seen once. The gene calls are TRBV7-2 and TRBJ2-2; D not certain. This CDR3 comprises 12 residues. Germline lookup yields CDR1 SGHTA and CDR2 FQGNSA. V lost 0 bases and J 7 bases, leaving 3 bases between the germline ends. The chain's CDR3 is CASSLAVGELFF. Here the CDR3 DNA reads TGTGCCAGCAGCTTAGCGGTCGGGGAGCTGTTTTTT. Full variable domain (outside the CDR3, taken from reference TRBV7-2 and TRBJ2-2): GAGVSQSPSNKVTEKGKDVELRCDPISGHTALYWYRQSLGQGLEFLIYFQGNSAPDKSGLPSDRFSAERTGGSVSTLTIQRTQQEDSAVYLCASSLAVGELFFGEGSRLTVL.

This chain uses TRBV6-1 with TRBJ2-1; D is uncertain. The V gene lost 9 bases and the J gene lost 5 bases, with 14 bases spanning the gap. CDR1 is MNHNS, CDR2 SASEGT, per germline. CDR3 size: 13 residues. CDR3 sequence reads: CASRTFTDNEQFF. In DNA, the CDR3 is TGTGCCAGTAGAACCTTTACAGACAATGAGCAGTTCTTC.

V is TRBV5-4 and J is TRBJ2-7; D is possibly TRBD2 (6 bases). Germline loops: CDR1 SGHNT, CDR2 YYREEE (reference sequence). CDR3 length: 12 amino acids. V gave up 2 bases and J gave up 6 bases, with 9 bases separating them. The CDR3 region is CASSLVGGEQYF. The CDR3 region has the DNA TGTGCCAGCAGCTTAGTGGGGGGCGAGCAGTACTTC.

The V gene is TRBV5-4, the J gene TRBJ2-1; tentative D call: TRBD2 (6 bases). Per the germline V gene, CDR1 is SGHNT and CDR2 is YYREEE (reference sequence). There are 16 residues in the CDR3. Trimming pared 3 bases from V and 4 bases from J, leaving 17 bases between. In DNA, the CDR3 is TGTGCCAGCAGCTCCCGGGGTAGCGGAAGATACAATGAGCAGTTCTTC. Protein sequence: CASSSRGSGRYNEQFF.

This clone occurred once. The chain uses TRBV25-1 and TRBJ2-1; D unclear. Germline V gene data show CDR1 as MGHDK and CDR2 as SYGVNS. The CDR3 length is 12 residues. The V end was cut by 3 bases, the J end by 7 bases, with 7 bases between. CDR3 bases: TGTGCCAGCAGTGACAGTGTTAATGAGCAGTTCTTC. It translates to CASSDSVNEQFF.

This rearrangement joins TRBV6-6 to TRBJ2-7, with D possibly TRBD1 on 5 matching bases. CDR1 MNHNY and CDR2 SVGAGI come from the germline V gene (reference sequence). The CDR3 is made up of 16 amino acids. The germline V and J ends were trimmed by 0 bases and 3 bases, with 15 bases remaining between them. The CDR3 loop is CASSYSGHKVLYEQYF. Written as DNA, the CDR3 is TGTGCCAGCAGTTACTCGGGGCATAAGGTCCTCTACGAGCAGTACTTC.

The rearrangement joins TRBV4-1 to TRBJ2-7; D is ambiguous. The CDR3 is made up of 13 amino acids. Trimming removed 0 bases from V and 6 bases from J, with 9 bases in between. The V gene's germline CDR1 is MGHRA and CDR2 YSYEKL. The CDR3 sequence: CASSQDRSAEQYF. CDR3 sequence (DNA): TGCGCCAGCAGCCAAGATCGAAGCGCCGAGCAGTACTTC.

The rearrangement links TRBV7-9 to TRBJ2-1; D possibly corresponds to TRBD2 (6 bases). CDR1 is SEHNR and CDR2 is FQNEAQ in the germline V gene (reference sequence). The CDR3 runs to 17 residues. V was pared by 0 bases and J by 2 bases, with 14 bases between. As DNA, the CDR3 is TGTGCCAGCAGCTTAGCAGTGGTCGGGGGAACCTACAATGAGCAGTTCTTC. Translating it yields CASSLAVVGGTYNEQFF.

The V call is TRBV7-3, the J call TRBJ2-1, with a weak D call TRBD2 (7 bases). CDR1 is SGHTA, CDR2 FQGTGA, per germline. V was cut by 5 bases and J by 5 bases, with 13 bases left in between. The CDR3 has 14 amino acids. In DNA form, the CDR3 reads TGTGCCAGCAGCAAGGCGGGGGCGGACAATGAGCAGTTCTTC. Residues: CASSKAGADNEQFF.

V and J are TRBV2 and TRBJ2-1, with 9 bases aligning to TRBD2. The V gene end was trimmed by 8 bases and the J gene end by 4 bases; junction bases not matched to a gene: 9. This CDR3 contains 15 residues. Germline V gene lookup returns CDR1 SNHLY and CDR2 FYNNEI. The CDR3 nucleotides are TGTGCCAGCGCTCTTAGCGGGAGCCGGTACAATGAGCAGTTCTTC. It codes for CASALSGSRYNEQFF. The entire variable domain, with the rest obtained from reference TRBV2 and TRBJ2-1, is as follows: EPEVTQTPSHQVTQMGQEVILRCVPISNHLYFYWYRQILGQKVEFLVSFYNNEISEKSEIFDDQFSVERPDGSNFTLKIRSTKLEDSAMYFCASALSGSRYNEQFFGPGTRLTVL.

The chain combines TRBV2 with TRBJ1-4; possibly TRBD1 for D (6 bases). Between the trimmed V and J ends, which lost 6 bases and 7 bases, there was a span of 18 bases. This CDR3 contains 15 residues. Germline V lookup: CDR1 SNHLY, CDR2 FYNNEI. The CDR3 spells CASSDGQKYGEKLFF. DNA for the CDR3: TGTGCCAGCAGCGATGGACAGAAGTATGGTGAAAAACTGTTTTTT.

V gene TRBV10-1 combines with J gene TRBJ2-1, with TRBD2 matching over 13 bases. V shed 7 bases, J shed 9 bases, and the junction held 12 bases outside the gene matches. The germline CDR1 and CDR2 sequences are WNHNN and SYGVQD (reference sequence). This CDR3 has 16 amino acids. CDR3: CASKGSTSGRAVEQFF. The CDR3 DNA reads TGCGCCAGCAAGGGTTCTACTAGCGGGAGGGCCGTTGAGCAGTTCTTC.

CDR3: CASSINGIDTDTQYF. The CDR3 nucleotides read TGTGCCAGCAGTATTAACGGGATCGACACAGATACGCAGTATTTT. The rearrangement links TRBV11-2 to TRBJ2-3; tentatively, D is TRBD2 (5 bases). The CDR3 consists of 15 residues. Trimming took off 6 bases at V and 2 bases at J, with 15 bases between the two ends. Germline-derived CDR1 and CDR2 are SGHAT and FQNNGV.

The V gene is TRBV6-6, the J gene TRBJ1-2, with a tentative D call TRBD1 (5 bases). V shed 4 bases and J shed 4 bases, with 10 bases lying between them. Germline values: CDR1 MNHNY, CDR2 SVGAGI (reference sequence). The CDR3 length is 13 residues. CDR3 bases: TGTGCCAGCAGTTTGGGGCAGACCTATGGCTACACCTTC. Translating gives CASSLGQTYGYTF.

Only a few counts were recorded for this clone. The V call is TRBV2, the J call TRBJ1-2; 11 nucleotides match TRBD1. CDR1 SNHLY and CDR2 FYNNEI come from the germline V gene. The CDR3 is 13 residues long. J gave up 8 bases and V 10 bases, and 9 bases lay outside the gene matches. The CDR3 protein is CATQGQGVEGYTF. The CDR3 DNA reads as TGTGCCACCCAGGGACAGGGGGTTGAAGGCTACACCTTC. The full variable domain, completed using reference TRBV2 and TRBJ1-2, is EPEVTQTPSHQVTQMGQEVILRCVPISNHLYFYWYRQILGQKVEFLVSFYNNEISEKSEIFDDQFSVERPDGSNFTLKIRSTKLEDSAMYFCATQGQGVEGYTFGSGTRLTVV.

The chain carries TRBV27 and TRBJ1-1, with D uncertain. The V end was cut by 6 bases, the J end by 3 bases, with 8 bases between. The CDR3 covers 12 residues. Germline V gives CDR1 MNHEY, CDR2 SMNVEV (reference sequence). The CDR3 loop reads CASRIGDTEAFF. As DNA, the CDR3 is TGTGCCAGCAGAATCGGAGACACTGAAGCTTTCTTT.

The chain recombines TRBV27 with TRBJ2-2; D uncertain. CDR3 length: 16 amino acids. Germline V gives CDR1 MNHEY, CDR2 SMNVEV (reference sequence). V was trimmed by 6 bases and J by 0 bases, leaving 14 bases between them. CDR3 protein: CASRKRPESNTGELFF. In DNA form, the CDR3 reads TGTGCCAGCAGGAAAAGGCCTGAATCGAACACCGGGGAGCTGTTTTTT.

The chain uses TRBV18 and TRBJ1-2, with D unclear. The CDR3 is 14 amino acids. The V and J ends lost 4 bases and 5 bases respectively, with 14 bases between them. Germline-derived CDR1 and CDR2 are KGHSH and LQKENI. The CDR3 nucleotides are TGTGCCAGCTCACAGGACCCGGGTTCTTATGGCTACACCTTC. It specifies CASSQDPGSYGYTF.

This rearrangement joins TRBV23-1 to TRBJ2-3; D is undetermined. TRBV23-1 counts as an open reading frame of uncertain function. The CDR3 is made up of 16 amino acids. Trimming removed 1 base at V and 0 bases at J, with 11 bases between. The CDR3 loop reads CASSQCPGSSTDTQYF. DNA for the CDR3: TGCGCCAGCAGTCAATGCCCGGGCTCTAGCACAGATACGCAGTATTTT.

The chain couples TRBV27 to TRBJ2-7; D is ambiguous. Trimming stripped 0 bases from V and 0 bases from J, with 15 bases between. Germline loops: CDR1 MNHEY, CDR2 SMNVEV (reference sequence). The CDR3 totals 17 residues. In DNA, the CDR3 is TGTGCCAGCAGTTTATCGGTCCCCCCCACCCCCTCCTACGAGCAGTACTTC. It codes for CASSLSVPPTPSYEQYF.